The text below deals with one T cell receptor beta chain. Its antigen remains unknown. The CDR3 loop spans 13 amino acids. Germline lookup yields CDR1 LNHNV and CDR2 YYDKDF (reference sequence). V lost 0 bases to trimming and J lost 9 bases, with 9 bases between them. These data originate in a study of T-cell memory formation after mild COVID-19. Study details: TCR clusters were mostly donor specific. Study-level findings and limits: The pre-infection memory compartment contained some responding clones, suggesting cross-reactive memory joined. Contracting CD4+ clones were located mainly in CM and EM, and CD8+ clones in EMRA.

TCR alpha and TCR beta cDNA libraries with sample barcodes and UMIs came from 5'RACE using constant-segment primers. TCRdb analysed the 5' RACE reads with MiXCR anew, one entry per CDR3 protein. The sample yields about 430,000 distinct CDR3 sequences, 20% to 25% seen once. The V and J genes are TRBV15 and TRBJ2-1, with D perhaps matching TRBD1 or TRBD2 (5 bases each). Sequences were obtained from PBMCs or a T cell subset sorted from them (not recorded which). The receptor comes from an adult woman who had mild COVID-19 (a few samples of this study predate the infection). Cell type and time point are not known. The CDR3 reads CATSRDRDGEQFF. The CDR3 DNA reads as TGTGCCACCAGCAGAGACCGGGACGGTGAGCAGTTCTTC.